Here is one TCR beta chain with its context. The antigen remains unidentified. This sample is part of a study of vaccination effects on CD4 cells after COVID-19. Losses at the gene ends were 4 bases for V and 4 bases for J; bases not matched to a gene: 14. Germline V lookup: CDR1 GTSNPN, CDR2 SVGIG (reference sequence). The length of the CDR3 is 17 residues. Peptide-pool stimulation followed by sequencing identified expanded antigen-specific CD4+ clonotypes in the ViraFEST assay. Upon completion of under eleven days in culture, CD4+ T cells were isolated. Absence of prior SARS-CoV-2 infection characterized the vaccine recipients, who showed negative nucleocapsid antibodies. Profiling relied on immunoSEQ multiplex PCR, and the TCRdb table lists in-frame clones only, not all of them. The table has some 60,000 clones, approximately 76% seen once.

This TCR derives from a human donor who received a COVID-19 vaccine. V gene TRBV30 combines with J gene TRBJ2-5; TRBD2 agrees at 11 bases. The starting material was CD4+ T cells from PBMCs cultured with HCoV-NL63 spike peptides, obtained before COVID-19 vaccination. The CDR3 is CAWTLPPSSGGPETQYF. The CDR3 DNA sequence: TGTGCCTGGACTCTCCCTCCCTCTAGCGGGGGGCCAGAGACCCAGTACTTC.